One and the same sample provided the 17 T cell receptor beta chains below, sequenced in a study of blood T cell repertoires in COVID-19. Using immunoSEQ multiplex PCR, the repertoire was profiled, and TCRdb retains in-frame clones only, with some absent. The top ten clones hold over 0.65% of a sample with roughly 230,000 clones, about nine tenths of them seen once. The sequencing input was peripheral blood. The receptor set was obtained from a man younger than 40 with COVID-19, enrolled during active disease.

The chain combines TRBV5-5 with TRBJ1-2, with D unresolved. CDR1 SGHKS and CDR2 YYEKEE come from the germline V gene (reference sequence). The CDR3 loop spans 13 amino acids. V was trimmed by 2 bases and J by 5 bases, leaving 10 bases between them. DNA of the CDR3: TGTGCCAGCAGCTTCCGAGGTGAATATGGCTACACCTTC. Protein sequence: CASSFRGEYGYTF. The full variable domain, its missing parts supplied by reference TRBV5-5 and TRBJ1-2, is DAGVTQSPTHLIKTRGQQVTLRCSPISGHKSVSWYQQVLGQGPQFIFQYYEKEERGRGNFPDRFSARQFPNYSSELNVNALLLGDSALYLCASSFRGEYGYTFGSGTRLTVV.

The chain joins TRBV18 to TRBJ2-7; 7 bases line up with TRBD1. Germline assignment: CDR1 KGHSH and CDR2 LQKENI. The V segment lost 3 bases and the J segment 3 bases; nucleotides outside the gene matches: 2. The CDR3 is made up of 13 amino acids. CDR3 in amino acids: CASSPRQGYEQYF. CDR3 nucleotides: TGTGCCAGCTCACCGAGACAGGGCTACGAGCAGTACTTC.

This chain uses TRBV9 with TRBJ2-2; 13 bases fit TRBD2. Germline CDR1 reads SGDLS; CDR2 reads YYNGEE. The CDR3 runs to 18 residues. V lost 6 bases to trimming and J lost 4 bases; unmatched junction nucleotides: 12. The CDR3 DNA is TGTGCCAGCACACCGACTAGCGGGGGGTCCGCACTCACCGGGGAGCTGTTTTTT. Translated: CASTPTSGGSALTGELFF.

This clone was seen just once. The gene calls are TRBV21-1 and TRBJ2-1; the table's D gene call, TRBD2, was not cross checked with the DNA. TRBV21-1 is designated a pseudogene. The CDR3 totals 19 residues. CDR3: CASSTYRLAGGPLYNEQFF. CDR3 nucleotide sequence: TGTGCCAGCAGCACTTACCGACTAGCGGGGGGGCCTCTCTACAATGAGCAGTTCTTC.

The rearrangement joins TRBV27 to TRBJ1-2; the match to TRBD1 covers 9 bases. The CDR3 runs to 14 residues. CDR1 and CDR2 from the germline V gene are MNHEY and SMNVEV (reference sequence). V dropped 6 bases and J dropped 5; count of bases not matched to a gene: 7. The CDR3 sequence is CASSSGQGIYGYTF. The CDR3 region has the DNA TGTGCCAGCAGCTCGGGACAGGGTATTTATGGCTACACCTTC.

This rearrangement joins TRBV11-2 to TRBJ2-2; D is ambiguous. Trimming shortened V by 5 bases and J by 8 bases, and 9 bases separated the two germline ends. Germline-derived CDR1 and CDR2 are SGHAT and FQNNGV. This CDR3 has 12 amino acids. The CDR3 protein is CASSALRGELFF. Written as DNA, the CDR3 is TGTGCCAGCAGCGCGCTTCGAGGGGAGCTGTTTTTT.

This chain uses TRBV10-3 with TRBJ1-1; D ambiguous. This CDR3 comprises 17 residues. Germline loops: CDR1 ENHRY, CDR2 SYGVKD. Trimming removed 4 bases from V and 0 bases from J, with 18 bases in between. CDR3 in amino acids: CAISARRAKPMNTEAFF. DNA of the CDR3: TGTGCCATCAGTGCCCGGCGGGCAAAGCCAATGAACACTGAAGCTTTCTTT.

In DNA, the CDR3 is TGTGCCAGCAGCTTAGGGGACAGGAACACTGAAGCTTTCTTT. It is translated as CASSLGDRNTEAFF. The V and J genes are TRBV11-2 and TRBJ1-1; 7 bases line up with TRBD1. After removal of 1 base from V and 1 base from J, the junction contained 0 bases not matched to a gene. This CDR3 contains 14 residues. The germline V gene encodes CDR1 SGHAT and CDR2 FQNNGV.

The chain employs TRBV2 and TRBJ1-3; TRBD1 agrees at 9 bases. The germline V gene encodes CDR1 SNHLY and CDR2 FYNNEI. V lost 6 bases and J lost 3; bases outside the gene matches: 12. The CDR3 loop spans 17 amino acids. CDR3 nucleotides: TGTGCCAGCAGAAAACTCCCGGGACAGGGTAATGGAAACACCATATATTTT. Translation: CASRKLPGQGNGNTIYF. Full variable domain (outside the CDR3, taken from reference TRBV2 and TRBJ1-3): EPEVTQTPSHQVTQMGQEVILRCVPISNHLYFYWYRQILGQKVEFLVSFYNNEISEKSEIFDDQFSVERPDGSNFTLKIRSTKLEDSAMYFCASRKLPGQGNGNTIYFGEGSWLTVV.

The chain joins TRBV6-5 to TRBJ1-1, with a tentative D call TRBD1 (5 bases). Per the germline V gene, CDR1 is MNHEY and CDR2 is SVGAGI. V lost 11 bases and J 8 bases, leaving 21 bases between the germline ends. The CDR3 has 13 residues. The CDR3 DNA reads TGTGCCCATGGCCACACAGGTAAGATCGAAGCTTTCTTT. Encoded protein: CAHGHTGKIEAFF.

The chain carries TRBV2 and TRBJ1-6; 9 bases match TRBD1. V lost 5 bases, J lost 5 bases, and 7 bases stayed unmatched. The germline V gene encodes CDR1 SNHLY and CDR2 FYNNEI. The CDR3 length is 16 residues. As DNA, the CDR3 is TGTGCCAGCAGTACACAGGGGGCGCTTAATAATTCACCCCTCCACTTT. Residues: CASSTQGALNNSPLHF.

V gene TRBV5-1 combines with J gene TRBJ1-4, with 10 bases fitting TRBD1. The trim removed 0 bases at V and 5 bases at J, leaving 10 bases unmatched. The CDR3 length is 18 residues. The germline V gene has CDR1 SGHRS and CDR2 YFSETQ. The CDR3 loop reads CASSLEPGQGRRNEKLFF. The DNA for the CDR3 is TGCGCCAGCAGCTTGGAACCGGGACAGGGGCGGCGGAATGAAAAACTGTTTTTT.

This clone was counted once. The chain is built from TRBV5-1 and TRBJ1-3, with 8 bases aligning to TRBD1. The CDR3 has 16 amino acids. V shed 0 bases, J shed 2 bases, and the junction held 4 bases outside the gene matches. Germline lookup yields CDR1 SGHRS and CDR2 YFSETQ. CDR3 region: CASSLGPTGAGNTIYF. The CDR3 coding sequence is TGCGCCAGCAGCTTGGGACCGACAGGGGCTGGAAACACCATATATTTT.

The V and J genes are TRBV11-1 and TRBJ2-7, with TRBD1 matching over 9 bases. This CDR3 region has 15 residues. The J segment lost 3 bases and the V segment lost 5 bases, leaving 8 bases of the junction unmatched. From germline, CDR1 is SGHAT and CDR2 FQDESV (reference sequence). The DNA for the CDR3 is TGTGCCAGCAGCCAGGGGACAGGGACTGTCTACGAGCAGTACTTC. It is translated as CASSQGTGTVYEQYF.

CDR3 DNA: TGTGCCAGTAGTTCCGGGACTGTTCCTGTGGGGGAGCTGTTTTTT. It specifies CASSSGTVPVGELFF. J is TRBJ2-2 and V is TRBV19; TRBD2 is a possible D gene (6 bases). Deletions cut 5 bases from V and 8 bases from J, with 18 bases between. CDR3 length equals 15 residues. Germline V gene sequence: CDR1 LNHDA, CDR2 SQIVND (reference sequence).

CDR3 loop: CASSITRGIYGYTF. The CDR3 nucleotides read TGTGCCAGTAGTATCACTCGGGGAATCTATGGCTACACCTTC. This chain links TRBV19 with TRBJ1-2; D not resolved. Trimming left V 3 bases short and J 4 bases short, with 12 bases between. The CDR3 totals 14 residues. The germline gives CDR1 LNHDA, CDR2 SQIVND (reference sequence).

The rearrangement joins TRBV3-1 (or the pseudogene TRBV3-2) to TRBJ2-5; maybe TRBD2 (5 bases). This CDR3 comprises 14 residues. Germline V gives CDR1 LGHDT, CDR2 YNNKEL (reference sequence). The V gene lost 0 bases and the J gene lost 7 bases, with 12 bases spanning the gap. CDR3 protein: CASSQEGLAGTQYF. The CDR3 coding sequence is TGTGCCAGCAGCCAAGAAGGACTGGCGGGGACCCAGTACTTC.